A selection of T cell receptor beta chains follows, all from one sample in a study of blood T cell repertoires in COVID-19. Using immunoSEQ multiplex PCR, the repertoire was profiled, and TCRdb retains in-frame clones only, with some absent. The top ten clones hold just over 2.5% of a sample with around 75,000 clones, 75% to 90% of them seen once. Sequencing was performed on peripheral blood. Every receptor here comes from a human donor in a cohort sampled during active COVID-19. Both conserved end residues are part of each CDR3. A D gene is named only where the DNA matches it firmly. Size values are once, few and many counts, or a class for expanded clones, and some rows have none.

CDR3 protein | CDR3 DNA | D gene | J gene | clone size | V gene
CASSRSGEFEQYF | TGTGCCAGCAGCCGGTCAGGGGAGTTCGAGCAGTACTTC | . | TRBJ2-7 | . | TRBV11-2
CASSTRAENTEAFF | TGTGCCAGCAGTACCCGTGCGGAGAACACTGAAGCTTTCTTT | . | TRBJ1-1 | . | TRBV27
CASRRTSGGTNTGELFF | TGTGCCAGCAGGCGGACTAGCGGGGGGACGAACACCGGGGAGCTGTTTTTT | TRBD2 | TRBJ2-2 | . | TRBV5-6
CASGSGTGKTDTQYF | TGTGCCAGCGGATCCGGGACAGGGAAAACAGATACGCAGTATTTT | TRBD1 | TRBJ2-3 | . | TRBV13
CASSYSGAGTDTQYF | TGTGCCAGCAGTTACTCAGGGGCTGGCACAGATACGCAGTATTTT | . | TRBJ2-3 | . | TRBV6-6
CASSTDRGANSPLHF | TGTGCCAGCAGCACTGACAGGGGGGCTAATTCACCCCTCCACTTT | TRBD1 | TRBJ1-6 | . | TRBV5-5
CASSLEGYSGHYFSYEQYF | TGTGCCAGCAGCCTCGAGGGGTATTCGGGACACTATTTCTCCTACGAGCAGTACTTC | . | TRBJ2-7 | . | TRBV5-4
CASSQEVGGRYGYTF | TGCGCCAGCAGCCAGGAGGTGGGGGGAAGGTATGGCTACACCTTC | . | TRBJ1-2 | . | TRBV4-3
CASAEYSYNSPLHF | TGTGCCAGCGCTGAGTACTCCTATAATTCACCCCTCCACTTT | . | TRBJ1-6 | . | TRBV6-5
CASSFSPEETQYF | TGTGCCAGCAGCTTTAGCCCAGAAGAGACCCAGTACTTC | . | TRBJ2-5 | . | TRBV5-5
CASSPMAGESNEQFF | TGTGCCAGCTCACCGATGGCGGGAGAATCCAATGAGCAGTTCTTC | TRBD2 | TRBJ2-1 | . | TRBV18
CASSLGGTPYNEQFF | TGTGCCAGCAGTTTAGGCGGGACGCCCTACAATGAGCAGTTCTTC | . | TRBJ2-1 | medium-sized | TRBV27
CASSYSGEWTEAFF | TGTGCCAGCAGTTACTCCGGGGAGTGGACTGAAGCTTTCTTT | . | TRBJ1-1 | . | TRBV6-2/TRBV6-3
CASSMSGGIQETQYF | TGTGCCAGTAGTATGTCGGGGGGTATCCAAGAGACCCAGTACTTC | TRBD2 | TRBJ2-5 | . | TRBV19
CASSPLARGNQPQHF | TGTGCCAGCTCACCATTGGCCAGGGGCAATCAGCCCCAGCATTTT | . | TRBJ1-5 | few | TRBV18
CASSSSGTGANEQFF | TGTGCCAGCAGCTCCTCCGGGACAGGCGCCAATGAGCAGTTCTTC | TRBD1 | TRBJ2-1 | . | TRBV13
CASSLDKRDMCEQYF | TGTGCCAGCAGCTTAGACAAGCGGGATATGTGCGAGCAGTACTTC | TRBD2 | TRBJ2-7 | . | TRBV7-9
CASSSTGTVSGANVLTF | TGTGCCAGCTCATCGACAGGGACCGTCTCTGGGGCCAACGTCCTGACTTTC | TRBD1 | TRBJ2-6 | . | TRBV18
CASSGGGAGPGELFF | TGTGCCAGCAGCGGAGGGGGGGCAGGGCCCGGGGAGCTGTTTTTT | . | TRBJ2-2 | . | TRBV11-3
CASSYQKQGQGYNEQFF | TGTGCCAGCAGTTACCAGAAGCAGGGACAGGGATACAATGAGCAGTTCTTC | TRBD1 | TRBJ2-1 | . | TRBV6-2/TRBV6-3
CASSPGLSGGAGDTQYF | TGTGCCAGCAGTCCGGGGCTTAGCGGGGGGGCCGGAGATACGCAGTATTTT | TRBD2 | TRBJ2-3 | . | TRBV28
CASSLTGAHEQYF | TGTGCCAGCAGCTTAACAGGGGCCCACGAGCAGTACTTC | TRBD1 | TRBJ2-7 | . | TRBV7-9
CASSGGGGQASYNEQFF | TGTGCCAGCAGCGGGGGAGGGGGACAGGCCTCCTACAATGAGCAGTTCTTC | . | TRBJ2-1 | few | TRBV5-8
CASGLVQGGEKLFF | TGTGCTAGTGGTTTGGTACAGGGGGGTGAAAAACTGTTTTTT | TRBD1 | TRBJ1-4 | once | TRBV12-5
CASSQSSGRALGEQFF | TGTGCCAGCTCACAGTCTAGCGGGAGGGCCTTAGGTGAGCAGTTCTTC | TRBD2 | TRBJ2-1 | once | TRBV18
CSASAGQGMGTQYF | TGCAGTGCTAGTGCCGGACAGGGGATGGGGACCCAGTACTTC | TRBD1 | TRBJ2-5 | . | TRBV20-1
CASTIGLAGGAYNEQFF | TGTGCCAGCACCATAGGGTTAGCGGGGGGGGCTTACAATGAGCAGTTCTTC | TRBD2 | TRBJ2-1 | . | TRBV9
CASSTGGYYGYTF | TGTGCCAGCAGTACCGGAGGCTACTATGGCTACACCTTC | . | TRBJ1-2 | . | TRBV2
CASSFLTDRPTFSYTF | TGTGCCAGCAGTTTCCTTACTGACAGGCCCACCTTTAGCTACACCTTC | . | TRBJ1-2 | . | TRBV2
CASSQEMTSGFQETQYF | TGTGCCAGCAGCCAAGAGATGACTAGCGGGTTCCAAGAGACCCAGTACTTC | TRBD2 | TRBJ2-5 | . | TRBV3-1/TRBV3-2
CASSSFGYGDLRSPLHF | TGTGCCAGCAGCTCGTTCGGGTACGGGGACTTACGGTCACCCCTCCACTTT | . | TRBJ1-6 | . | TRBV5-6
CASKGRGSYNSPLHF | TGTGCCAGCAAGGGCAGGGGATCTTATAATTCACCCCTCCACTTT | . | TRBJ1-6 | . | TRBV27
CASRPGTGVGDGYTF | TGTGCCAGCAGGCCCGGGACAGGGGTGGGGGATGGCTACACCTTC | TRBD1 | TRBJ1-2 | . | TRBV6-5
CASSFRLGETQYF | TGTGCCAGCAGTTTTCGGCTAGGAGAGACCCAGTACTTC | . | TRBJ2-5 | . | TRBV27
CASKNRVDQPQHF | TGTGCCAGCAAAAACAGGGTGGATCAGCCCCAGCATTTT | . | TRBJ1-5 | . | TRBV12-3/TRBV12-4
CASSLVGSGRGVDNEQFF | TGTGCCAGCAGCTTAGTGGGTAGCGGGAGGGGTGTGGACAATGAGCAGTTCTTC | TRBD2 | TRBJ2-1 | . | TRBV11-2
CVTATNEKLFF | TGTGTAACTGCAACTAATGAAAAACTGTTTTTT | . | TRBJ1-4 | . | TRBV28